This T cell receptor beta chain comes out of a study of Graves' ophthalmopathy and Graves' hyperthyroidism. The CDR3 sequence is 15 residues long. Germline loops: CDR1 DFQATT, CDR2 SNEGSKA (reference sequence). V trimming: 7 bases; J trimming: 4 bases; junction bases outside the gene matches: 8. Using RNA transcripts, the TCR beta CDR3 regions were amplified. Second-round multiplex PCR came after a first-round RT-PCR that employed HTBI primers. TCRdb itself ran the multiplex PCR reads through MiXCR, one entry per CDR3 protein. The repertoire holds 350,000 to 450,000 distinct CDR3 sequences, with approximately 20% as singletons. This clonotype was recorded many times.

The clonotype originates from a woman aged 18 to 35 with Graves' ophthalmopathy. This chain joins TRBV20-1 and TRBJ2-7; 15 bases are shared with TRBD2. Specimen: peripheral blood. The CDR3 reads CSVVGTSGGRYEQYF. Here the CDR3 DNA reads TGCAGTGTAGTGGGGACTAGCGGGGGGAGGTACGAGCAGTACTTC.